The clone carrying this TCR beta chain has only a few counts. Its antigen is unknown. A read error is possible here, since a much larger clone lies one base away. This sample is part of a study of blood T cells in healthy people across ages. Study conclusions and caveats: CMV status of donors was not determined, possibly confounding expanded clonotype changes. Per million T cells, TCR beta diversity dropped roughly linearly as age increased.

For the second PCR, which ran for roughly 6 to 12 cycles, a sample-barcoded 5' primer and a J-beta primer mix were used. Each cDNA molecule carried a tag from a template-switch adaptor that contained 12 random nucleotides. TCRdb called the 5' RACE reads again in MiXCR, with one record for every CDR3 protein. Of approximately 810,000 distinct CDR3 sequences in the sample, less than 35% were seen once. The germline V gene has CDR1 LGHDT and CDR2 YNNKEL (reference sequence). This CDR3 spans 12 amino acids. The rearrangement links TRBV3-1 to TRBJ1-2; 7 bases fit TRBD1. Sequencing was performed on blood. This receptor was taken from a woman at least 80 years old in good health. The CDR3 loop reads CANSRQGGGYTF. CDR3 in DNA: TGTGCCAACAGCCGACAGGGCGGTGGCTACACCTTC.